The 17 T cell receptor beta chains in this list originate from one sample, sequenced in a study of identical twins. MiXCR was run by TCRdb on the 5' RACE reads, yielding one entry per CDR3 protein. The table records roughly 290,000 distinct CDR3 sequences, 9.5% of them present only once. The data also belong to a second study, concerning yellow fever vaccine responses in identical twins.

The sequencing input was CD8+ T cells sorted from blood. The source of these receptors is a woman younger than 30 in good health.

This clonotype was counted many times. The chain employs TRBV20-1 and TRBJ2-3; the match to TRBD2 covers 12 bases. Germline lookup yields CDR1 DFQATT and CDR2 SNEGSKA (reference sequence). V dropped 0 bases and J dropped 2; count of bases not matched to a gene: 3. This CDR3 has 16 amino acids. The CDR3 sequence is CSARDPSGRVTDTQYF. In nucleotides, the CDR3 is TGCAGTGCTAGAGATCCTAGCGGGAGGGTCACAGATACGCAGTATTTT.

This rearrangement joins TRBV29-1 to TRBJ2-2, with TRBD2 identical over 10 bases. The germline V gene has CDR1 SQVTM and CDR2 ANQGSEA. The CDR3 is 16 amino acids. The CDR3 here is CSREREGRINTGELFF. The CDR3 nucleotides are TGCAGTAGGGAGCGGGAGGGCCGAATAAACACCGGGGAGCTGTTTTTT.

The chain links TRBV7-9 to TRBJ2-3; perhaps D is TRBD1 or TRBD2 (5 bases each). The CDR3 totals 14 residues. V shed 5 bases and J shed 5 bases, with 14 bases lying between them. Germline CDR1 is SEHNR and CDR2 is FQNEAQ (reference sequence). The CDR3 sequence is CASSPGPLLDTQYF. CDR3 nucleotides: TGTGCCAGCAGCCCGGGGCCCCTGTTAGATACGCAGTATTTT. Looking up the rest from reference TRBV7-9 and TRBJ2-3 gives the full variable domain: DTGVSQNPRHKITKRGQNVTFRCDPISEHNRLYWYRQTLGQGPEFLTYFQNEAQLEKSRLLSDRFSAERPKGSFSTLEIQRTEQGDSAMYLCASSPGPLLDTQYFGPGTRLTVL.

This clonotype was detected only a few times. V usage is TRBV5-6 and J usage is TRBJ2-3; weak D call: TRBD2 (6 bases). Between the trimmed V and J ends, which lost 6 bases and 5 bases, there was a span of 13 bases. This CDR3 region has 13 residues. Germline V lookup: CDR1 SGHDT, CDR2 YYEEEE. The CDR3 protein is CASTPNGGDTQYF. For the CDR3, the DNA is TGTGCCAGCACCCCGAACGGGGGAGATACGCAGTATTTT.

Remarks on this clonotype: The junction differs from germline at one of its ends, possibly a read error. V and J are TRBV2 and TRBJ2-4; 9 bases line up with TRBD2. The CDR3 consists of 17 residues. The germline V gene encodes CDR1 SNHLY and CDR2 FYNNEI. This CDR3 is CASANPSGGREKTIQYF. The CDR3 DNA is TGTGCCAGCGCCAATCCGAGCGGGGGGAGGGAAAAAACCATTCAGTACTTC.

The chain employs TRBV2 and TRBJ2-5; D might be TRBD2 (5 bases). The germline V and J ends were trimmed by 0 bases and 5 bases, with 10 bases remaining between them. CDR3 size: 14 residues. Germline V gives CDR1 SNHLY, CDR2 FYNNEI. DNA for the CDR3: TGTGCCAGCAGTGAAGCTCGAGGGCGGGAGACCCAGTACTTC. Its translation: CASSEARGRETQYF.

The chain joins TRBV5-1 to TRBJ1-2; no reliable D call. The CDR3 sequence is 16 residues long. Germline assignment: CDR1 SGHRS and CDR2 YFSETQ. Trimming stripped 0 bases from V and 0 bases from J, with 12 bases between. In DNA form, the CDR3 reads TGCGCCAGCAGCTTGGGTACAGTTCCAGCTAACTATGGCTACACCTTC. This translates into CASSLGTVPANYGYTF.

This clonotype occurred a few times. The CDR3 sequence: CSARDLYRTSGGALNADTQYF. The CDR3 DNA reads as TGCAGTGCTAGAGACCTATACCGGACTAGCGGGGGAGCACTTAATGCAGATACGCAGTATTTT. The rearrangement uses TRBV20-1 and TRBJ2-3; 13 nucleotides align to TRBD2. CDR1 is DFQATT and CDR2 is SNEGSKA in the germline V gene (reference sequence). CDR3 length equals 21 residues. With 0 bases clipped from V and 4 bases from J, the junction kept 19 bases outside the gene matches.

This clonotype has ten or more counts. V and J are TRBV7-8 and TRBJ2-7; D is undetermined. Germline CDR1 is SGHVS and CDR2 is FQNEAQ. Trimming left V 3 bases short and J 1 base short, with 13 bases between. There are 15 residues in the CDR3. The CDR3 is CASSFFDSLSYEQYF. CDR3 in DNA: TGTGCCAGCAGCTTCTTCGACTCCCTATCCTACGAGCAGTACTTC.

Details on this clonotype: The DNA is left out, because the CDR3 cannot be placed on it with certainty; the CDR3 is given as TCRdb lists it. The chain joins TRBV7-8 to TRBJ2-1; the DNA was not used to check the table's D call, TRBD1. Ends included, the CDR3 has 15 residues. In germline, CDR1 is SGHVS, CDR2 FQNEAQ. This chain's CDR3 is CAGSFGPGPGAEQFF.

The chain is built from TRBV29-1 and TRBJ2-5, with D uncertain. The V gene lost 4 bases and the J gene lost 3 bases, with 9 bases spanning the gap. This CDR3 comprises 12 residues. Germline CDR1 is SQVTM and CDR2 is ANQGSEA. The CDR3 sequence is CSVGAVEETQYF. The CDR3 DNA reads TGCAGCGTTGGGGCAGTTGAAGAGACCCAGTACTTC. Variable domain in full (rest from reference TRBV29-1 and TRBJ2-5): SAVISQKPSRDICQRGTSLTIQCQVDSQVTMMFWYRQQPGQSLTLIATANQGSEATYESGFVIDKFPISRPNLTFSTLTVSNMSPEDSSIYLCSVGAVEETQYFGPGTRLLVL.

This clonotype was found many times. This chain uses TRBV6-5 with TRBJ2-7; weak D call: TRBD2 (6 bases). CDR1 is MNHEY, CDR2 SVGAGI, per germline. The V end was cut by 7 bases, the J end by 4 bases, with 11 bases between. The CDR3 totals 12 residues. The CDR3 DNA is TGTGCCAGCAATCAGGAGGGTTACGAGCAGTACTTC. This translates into CASNQEGYEQYF.

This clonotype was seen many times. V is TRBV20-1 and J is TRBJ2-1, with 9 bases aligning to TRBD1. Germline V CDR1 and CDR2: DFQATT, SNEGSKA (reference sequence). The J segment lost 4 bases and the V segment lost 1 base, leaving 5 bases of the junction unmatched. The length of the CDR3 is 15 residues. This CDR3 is CSARGDGQGYNEQFF. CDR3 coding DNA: TGCAGTGCTAGAGGGGATGGACAGGGGTACAATGAGCAGTTCTTC.

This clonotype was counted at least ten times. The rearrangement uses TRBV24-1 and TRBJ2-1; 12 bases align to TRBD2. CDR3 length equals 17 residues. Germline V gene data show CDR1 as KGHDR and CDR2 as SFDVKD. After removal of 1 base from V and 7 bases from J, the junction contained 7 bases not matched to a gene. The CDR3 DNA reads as TGTGCCACCAGTGATTTCGGACTAGCGGGATATCCTAATGAGCAGTTCTTC. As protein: CATSDFGLAGYPNEQFF.

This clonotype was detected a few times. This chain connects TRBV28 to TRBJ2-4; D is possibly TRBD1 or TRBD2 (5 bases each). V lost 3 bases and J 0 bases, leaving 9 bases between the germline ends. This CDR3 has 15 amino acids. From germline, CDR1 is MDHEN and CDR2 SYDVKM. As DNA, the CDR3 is TGTGCCAGCAGTTTTGGTGGGGGAGCCAAAAACATTCAGTACTTC. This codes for CASSFGGGAKNIQYF. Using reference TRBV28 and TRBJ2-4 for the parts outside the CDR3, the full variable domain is DVKVTQSSRYLVKRTGEKVFLECVQDMDHENMFWYRQDPGLGLRLIYFSYDVKMKEKGDIPEGYSVSREKKERFSLILESASTNQTSMYLCASSFGGGAKNIQYFGAGTRLSVL.

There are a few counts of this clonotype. The CDR3 region has the DNA TGTGCCAGCAGTCTCCGGCCAGCGGCCCAAGATACGCAGTATTTT. Protein product: CASSLRPAAQDTQYF. The gene calls are TRBV27 and TRBJ2-3; a weak D match, TRBD2 (5 bases). Germline CDR1 and CDR2: MNHEY and SMNVEV (reference sequence). Trimming pared 5 bases from V and 5 bases from J, leaving 17 bases between. The CDR3 is made up of 15 amino acids.

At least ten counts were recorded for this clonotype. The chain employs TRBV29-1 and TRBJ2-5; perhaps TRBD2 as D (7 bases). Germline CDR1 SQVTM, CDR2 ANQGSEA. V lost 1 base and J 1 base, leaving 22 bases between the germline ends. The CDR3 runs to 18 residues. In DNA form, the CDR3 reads TGCAGCGTTGAAGCTCGGGGGGCCCAACAACAAACCCAAGAGACCCAGTACTTC. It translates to CSVEARGAQQQTQETQYF.